Listed below are T cell receptor beta chains from one sample, sequenced in a study of blood T cell repertoires in COVID-19. Repertoires were generated with immunoSEQ multiplex PCR, while TCRdb's copy carries only in-frame clones and drops some. There are roughly 200,000 clones in the sample; 75% to 90% occur only once, and 6.2% lies in the top ten. Sequencing was performed on PBMCs or T cells enriched from blood (not recorded which). The receptors come from a man aged 40-49 years who had recovered from COVID-19. Each CDR3 is given with its conserved first and last residue.

V,CDR3
TRBV6-1,CASSEDGTGGMDTQYF
TRBV5-3,CARSSYRTGCTEAFF
TRBV9,CASSVDPLAGATYEQYF
TRBV14,CASSHHRGLEETQYF
TRBV7-8,CASSLVRTPNTEAFF
TRBV2,CASLRDRGTEAFF
TRBV9,CASSAGWGGLGNTIYF
TRBV7-6,CASSLSDSPTYEQYF
TRBV13,CASSTRDRGHANYGYTF
TRBV18,CASSLDKNTEAFF
TRBV29-1,CSVEDSGATEAFF
TRBV2,CASSEVGRAYGYTF
TRBV5-6,CASSSIRQGLLYEQYF
TRBV11-3,CASTAGQGPTEAFF
TRBV3-1/TRBV3-2,CASSESGGQGNGFF
TRBV7-6,CASSPPGQNYNEQFF
TRBV5-1,CASSKEGNEQFF
TRBV7-9,CASTRGLAGVDEQFF
TRBV9,CASSVLGGETQYF
TRBV21-1,CASSTRRQGKDGELFF
TRBV5-1,CASSFRTGGINEQFF
TRBV19,CASSGLRRQGREAFF
TRBV7-3,CATNRGEGLGPSDTQYF